What follows are 13 T cell receptor beta chains derived from one specimen sequenced in a study of T cell responses to AZD1222 COVID-19 vaccine. The method was immunoSEQ multiplex PCR; TCRdb's version includes in-frame clones alone and lacks a portion of them. The sample lists about 140,000 clones, around 94% seen once, with 9% to 9.5% in the top ten. The sequenced sample was peripheral blood, obtained 28 days after the second AZD1222 dose. These receptors came from an adult who received the AZD1222 COVID-19 vaccine.

This clone was seen a single time. The rearrangement links TRBV2 to TRBJ2-1, with D perhaps matching TRBD1 (5 bases). Germline assignment: CDR1 SNHLY and CDR2 FYNNEI. This CDR3 has 13 residues. V lost 3 bases and J 3 bases, leaving 6 bases between the germline ends. The CDR3 loop is CASSEDNYNEQFF. CDR3 nucleotide sequence: TGTGCCAGCAGTGAGGACAACTACAATGAGCAGTTCTTC.

This chain links TRBV19 with TRBJ1-1; 11 positions agree with TRBD1. Trimming cost V 8 bases and J 8 bases; bases outside gene matches: 4. The CDR3 spans 12 residues. Looked up from germline, CDR1 is LNHDA and CDR2 is SQIVND (reference sequence). For the CDR3, the DNA is TGTGCCAGTCGGACAGGGGGCTTGGAAGCTTTCTTT. Amino acids: CASRTGGLEAFF.

The chain is built from TRBV11-3 and TRBJ1-3; TRBD1 aligns across 8 bases. The CDR3 spans 16 residues. Germline V gene sequence: CDR1 SGHNT, CDR2 YENEEA. The V segment lost 5 bases and the J segment 4 bases; nucleotides outside the gene matches: 10. The CDR3 reads CASSPTGTGVGNTIYF. CDR3 in DNA: TGTGCCAGCAGCCCAACCGGGACAGGAGTCGGAAACACCATATATTTT.

The CDR3 sequence: CAISGGLGGGPDTQYF. CDR3 in DNA: TGTGCCATCAGTGGAGGTCTGGGCGGGGGCCCAGATACGCAGTATTTT. This chain links TRBV10-3 with TRBJ2-3, with D possibly TRBD2 on 7 matching bases. The germline gives CDR1 ENHRY, CDR2 SYGVKD. V lost 4 bases and J lost 4, with 18 bases in between. This CDR3 has 16 residues.

The J gene is TRBJ1-6, the V gene TRBV30; D unresolved. Looked up from germline, CDR1 is GTSNPN and CDR2 is SVGIG (reference sequence). Deletions cut 3 bases from V and 5 bases from J, with 11 bases between. The CDR3 contains 14 residues. CDR3 bases: TGTGCCTGGAGACGCCGGACGGATAATTCACCCCTCCACTTT. Translated, it gives CAWRRRTDNSPLHF.

The rearrangement links TRBV4-3 to TRBJ1-6; tentatively, D is TRBD1 (6 bases). CDR1 is LGHNA, CDR2 YSLEER, per germline. The CDR3 sequence is 18 residues long. V gave up 1 base and J gave up 10 bases, with 23 bases separating them. CDR3 DNA sequence: TGCGCCAGCAGCCAAGCGACTTCACACAGGGTTAGTCGATCACCCCTCCACTTT. This translates into CASSQATSHRVSRSPLHF.

The chain combines TRBV21-1 with TRBJ1-5. TRBV21-1 is shown as a pseudogene. This CDR3 has 20 residues. The CDR3 protein is CASSKGDKAGSFLSNQPQHF. For the CDR3, the DNA is TGTGCCAGCAGCAAAGGGGATAAGGCAGGGAGTTTTTTAAGCAATCAGCCCCAGCATTTT.

This clone appeared once. The chain recombines TRBV7-2 with TRBJ2-7, with 10 bases that match TRBD1. The J segment lost 5 bases and the V segment lost 1 base, leaving 8 bases of the junction unmatched. The CDR3 length is 16 residues. Germline lookup yields CDR1 SGHTA and CDR2 FQGNSA. CDR3 sequence: CASSLVGTGAFNEQYF. In DNA form, the CDR3 reads TGTGCCAGCAGCTTAGTTGGGACAGGGGCATTCAACGAGCAGTACTTC.

The chain uses TRBV30 and TRBJ2-3; D possibly corresponds to TRBD2 (5 bases). Trimming pared 2 bases from V and 1 base from J, leaving 10 bases between. Germline CDR1 is GTSNPN and CDR2 is SVGIG (reference sequence). This CDR3 region has 14 residues. CDR3 amino acids: CAWSQTTRTDTQYF. In DNA form, the CDR3 reads TGTGCCTGGAGTCAGACTACCCGCACAGATACGCAGTATTTT.

The chain links TRBV13 to TRBJ2-1; D unresolved. CDR3 size: 12 residues. Per germline, CDR1 PRHDT and CDR2 FYEKMQ (reference sequence). V was clipped by 4 bases and J by 7 bases, with 8 bases between them. CDR3 sequence (DNA): TGTGCCAGCAGCTACTCAGGTAATGAGCAGTTCTTC. It encodes CASSYSGNEQFF.

The CDR3 protein is CASSSPTGRIYGYTF. CDR3 DNA sequence: TGTGCCAGCAGCTCGCCGACAGGAAGGATATATGGCTACACCTTC. The rearrangement joins TRBV11-2 to TRBJ1-2; weak D call: TRBD1 (6 bases). The CDR3 extends over 15 amino acids. Germline lookup yields CDR1 SGHAT and CDR2 FQNNGV. V gave up 4 bases and J gave up 5 bases, with 17 bases separating them. Filled out from reference TRBV11-2 and TRBJ1-2, the complete variable domain reads EAGVAQSPRYKIIEKRQSVAFWCNPISGHATLYWYQQILGQGPKLLIQFQNNGVVDDSQLPKDRFSAERLKGVDSTLKIQPAKLEDSAVYLCASSSPTGRIYGYTFGSGTRLTVV.

The chain links TRBV5-4 to TRBJ1-1; tentatively, D is TRBD1 (6 bases). This CDR3 is 14 amino acids long. Germline lookup yields CDR1 SGHNT and CDR2 YYREEE (reference sequence). Trimming removed 3 bases from V and 0 bases from J, with 9 bases in between. CDR3 in DNA: TGTGCCAGCAGCTGGACAGATATGAACACTGAAGCTTTCTTT. It yields the protein CASSWTDMNTEAFF.

The chain joins TRBV10-3 to TRBJ2-1, with 8 nucleotides matching TRBD1. Trimming at V came to 8 bases and at J to 9 bases, leaving 3 bases not matched to a gene. The length of the CDR3 is 11 residues. Germline values: CDR1 ENHRY, CDR2 SYGVKD. CDR3 amino acids: CAIGGTGEQFF. The DNA of the CDR3 is TGTGCCATCGGGGGGACAGGTGAGCAGTTCTTC.